This TCR beta chain was recovered during a study of blood T cells in healthy people across ages. A second PCR of about 7 to 12 cycles used a sample-barcoded 5' primer and a J-beta primer mix. TCRdb processed the 5' RACE reads anew with MiXCR; each CDR3 protein has one entry. The sample shows approximately 900,000 distinct CDR3 sequences, almost 30% of them seen only once. Trimming shortened V by 6 bases and J by 6 bases, and 14 bases separated the two germline ends. The CDR3 extends over 14 amino acids. The germline V gene encodes CDR1 LGHDT and CDR2 YNNKEL (reference sequence). These data were also filed under a second study, of T cells of mothers and their children. That source notes: Unrelated mother-child pairs always had slightly, but never significantly, lower normalized overlap than related pairs.

The origin of this receptor is a woman aged 40 to 50 in good health. Sample: blood. The chain couples TRBV3-1 to TRBJ2-2, with no clear D. The DNA of the CDR3 is TGTGCCAGCAGACGAACACGGTCATCCGGGGAGCTGTTTTTT. Amino acids: CASRRTRSSGELFF.